One sample yielded the 21 T cell receptor beta chains listed below, sequenced in a study of long-term antiretroviral therapy in people with HIV. immunoSEQ v3.0 was run at survey level. The protocol was immunoSEQ multiplex PCR, while the TCRdb copy is restricted to in-frame clones and leaves out a portion. The data show some 47,000 clones, 90% to 95% seen once. Sequencing was performed on unsorted PBMCs, taken 3.7 years after starting antiretroviral therapy. The receptors derive from a woman in her forties or fifties with HIV.

V gene TRBV30 combines with J gene TRBJ1-2; perhaps TRBD1 as D (5 bases). Germline CDR1 reads GTSNPN; CDR2 reads SVGIG (reference sequence). The CDR3 contains 14 residues. The V end lost 3 bases, the J end lost 4 bases, and 15 bases lay between the germline ends. The CDR3 protein is CAWRTWGESYGYTF. CDR3 sequence (DNA): TGTGCCTGGAGAACGTGGGGCGAGAGCTATGGCTACACCTTC.

The V and J genes are TRBV6-1 and TRBJ2-4; TRBD2 aligns across 8 bases. This CDR3 has 15 amino acids. The V gene end was trimmed by 1 base and the J gene end by 10 bases; junction bases not matched to a gene: 9. CDR1 MNHNS and CDR2 SASEGT come from the germline V gene. In nucleotides, the CDR3 is TGTGCCAGCAGTGAAGTCATAGCGGGGCCCCCGATTCAGTACTTC. Encoded protein: CASSEVIAGPPIQYF.

The V and J genes are TRBV7-8 and TRBJ2-7; D possibly matches TRBD1 or TRBD2 (7 bases each). The germline V gene has CDR1 SGHVS and CDR2 FQNEAQ. Trimming took 6 bases from V and 4 from J, leaving 13 bases between them. The CDR3 is 13 residues long. CDR3 sequence: CASRGGTAYEQYF. The CDR3 region has the DNA TGTGCCAGCAGGGGGGGGACAGCGTACGAGCAGTACTTC.

The chain is built from TRBV7-8 and TRBJ1-2, with a tentative D call TRBD1 (5 bases). Germline V gives CDR1 SGHVS, CDR2 FQNEAQ. V lost 1 base, J lost 0 bases, and 6 bases lay in between. The CDR3 consists of 14 residues. Here the CDR3 DNA reads TGTGCCAGCAGCTTAGGACAGCCTAACTATGGCTACACCTTC. This gives the protein CASSLGQPNYGYTF.

This rearrangement joins TRBV7-9 to TRBJ2-5; no reliable D call. V was shortened by 6 bases and J by 2 bases, with 16 bases between the two germline ends. Germline assignment: CDR1 SEHNR and CDR2 FQNEAQ (reference sequence). The CDR3 runs to 15 residues. The CDR3 region has the DNA TGTGCCAGCAGATCTGTAGGTACCTCTCAAGAGACCCAGTACTTC. Translation gives CASRSVGTSQETQYF. Using reference TRBV7-9 and TRBJ2-5 for the parts outside the CDR3, the full variable domain is DTGVSQNPRHKITKRGQNVTFRCDPISEHNRLYWYRQTLGQGPEFLTYFQNEAQLEKSRLLSDRFSAERPKGSFSTLEIQRTEQGDSAMYLCASRSVGTSQETQYFGPGTRLLVL.

This chain uses TRBV6-1 with TRBJ2-7, with no clear D. V dropped 6 bases and J dropped 1 base, with 10 bases sitting between them. This CDR3 is built from 13 residues. The germline gives CDR1 MNHNS, CDR2 SASEGT. CDR3 sequence reads: CASRREDSYEQYF. In DNA form, the CDR3 reads TGTGCCAGCAGACGAGAGGATTCCTACGAGCAGTACTTC.

This chain connects TRBV11-2 to TRBJ2-6; D remains ambiguous. V shed 3 bases and J shed 0 bases, with 3 bases lying between them. The CDR3 spans 14 residues. The V gene's germline CDR1 is SGHAT and CDR2 FQNNGV. CDR3 nucleotides: TGTGCCAGCAGCTTTGACTCTGGGGCCAACGTCCTGACTTTC. As protein: CASSFDSGANVLTF.

The chain is built from TRBV2 and TRBJ1-1; TRBD1 might be the D (6 bases). Germline CDR1 reads SNHLY; CDR2 reads FYNNEI. V was trimmed by 11 bases and J by 1 base, leaving 20 bases between them. This CDR3 contains 15 residues. The CDR3 is CAVTTGIGGNTEAFF. The CDR3 DNA reads as TGTGCCGTAACTACAGGGATAGGAGGGAACACTGAAGCTTTCTTT.

The chain recombines TRBV7-9 with TRBJ2-7; 7 bases agree with TRBD1. This CDR3 is built from 17 residues. Losses at the gene ends were 5 bases for V and 0 bases for J; bases not matched to a gene: 13. Per the germline V gene, CDR1 is SEHNR and CDR2 is FQNEAQ (reference sequence). In DNA form, the CDR3 reads TGTGCCAGCAGCCCATATAACACAGGGGTTAGCTCCTACGAGCAGTACTTC. Translating gives CASSPYNTGVSSYEQYF. The full variable domain, in which reference TRBV7-9 and TRBJ2-7 provide the parts outside the CDR3, is DTGVSQNPRHKITKRGQNVTFRCDPISEHNRLYWYRQTLGQGPEFLTYFQNEAQLEKSRLLSDRFSAERPKGSFSTLEIQRTEQGDSAMYLCASSPYNTGVSSYEQYFGPGTRLTVT.

The chain has TRBV5-1 and TRBJ2-5, with D tentatively TRBD2 (5 bases). The germline CDR1 and CDR2 sequences are SGHRS and YFSETQ. V lost 0 bases to trimming and J lost 2 bases, with 11 bases between them. This CDR3 spans 15 amino acids. The CDR3 here is CASSLVRATQETQYF. As DNA, the CDR3 is TGCGCCAGCAGCTTGGTGCGGGCCACTCAAGAGACCCAGTACTTC.

The chain employs TRBV6-6 and TRBJ1-2, with 10 bases identical to TRBD1. Germline lookup yields CDR1 MNHNY and CDR2 SVGAGI (reference sequence). The CDR3 is 14 amino acids. With V trimmed by 5 bases and J by 2 bases, 2 bases remained unmatched. CDR3 sequence (DNA): TGTGCCAGCAGTCAGGGACAGGGGAACTATGGCTACACCTTC. It codes for CASSQGQGNYGYTF.

The CDR3: CASSFHRGTYEQYF. In DNA, the CDR3 is TGTGCCAGCAGTTTCCACAGGGGCACCTACGAGCAGTACTTC. The rearrangement joins TRBV28 to TRBJ2-7, with TRBD1 identical over 7 bases. The CDR3 spans 14 residues. The V and J ends lost 3 bases and 2 bases, in that order; junction bases with no gene match: 4. Germline CDR1 is MDHEN and CDR2 is SYDVKM.

This clone was seen only once. The chain joins TRBV9 to TRBJ1-1; D possibly corresponds to TRBD1 (5 bases). Per germline, CDR1 SGDLS and CDR2 YYNGEE. The V end was cut by 1 base, the J end by 1 base, with 5 bases between. The CDR3 spans 13 residues. CDR3 protein: CASSVTGNTEAFF. As DNA, the CDR3 is TGTGCCAGCAGCGTAACAGGGAACACTGAAGCTTTCTTT.

The chain employs TRBV9 and TRBJ1-5, with a weak D call TRBD1 (5 bases). V lost 4 bases and J 6 bases, leaving 11 bases between the germline ends. The CDR3 covers 13 residues. The germline CDR1 and CDR2 sequences are SGDLS and YYNGEE. CDR3 protein: CASSSGSSQPQHF. The CDR3 nucleotides are TGTGCCAGCAGCTCAGGGTCCTCTCAGCCCCAGCATTTT.

CDR3 sequence (DNA): TGTGCCAGCAGCGGACAGGGGCCCGGGGAGCTGTTTTTT. Amino acid sequence: CASSGQGPGELFF. The chain carries TRBV9 and TRBJ2-2; TRBD1 aligns across 8 bases. This CDR3 spans 13 amino acids. CDR1 and CDR2 from the germline V gene are SGDLS and YYNGEE. V trimming: 3 bases; J trimming: 6 bases; junction bases outside the gene matches: 1.

The sample holds one count of this clone. This chain uses TRBV25-1 with TRBJ2-1; 7 bases agree with TRBD2. The CDR3 is 14 residues long. J was trimmed by 1 base and V by 7 bases; bases with no gene match: 4. Germline V gene lookup returns CDR1 MGHDK and CDR2 SYGVNS. The CDR3 sequence is CASTPGGSYNEQFF. The CDR3 bases are TGTGCCAGCACCCCCGGGGGGTCCTACAATGAGCAGTTCTTC. Full variable domain (rest looked up from reference TRBV25-1 and TRBJ2-1): EADIYQTPRYLVIGTGKKITLECSQTMGHDKMYWYQQDPGMELHLIHYSYGVNSTEKGDLSSESTVSRIRTEHFPLTLESARPSHTSQYLCASTPGGSYNEQFFGPGTRLTVL.

This chain joins TRBV12-2 and TRBJ1-2. TRBV12-2 is a pseudogene locus. This CDR3 is 13 amino acids long. The CDR3 here is CASRLEDRCGYTF. The CDR3 DNA reads as TGTGCAAGTCGCTTAGAAGACCGGTGTGGCTACACCTTC.

The genes are TRBV6-5 and TRBJ1-2; TRBD1 agrees at 9 bases. The V gene's germline CDR1 is MNHEY and CDR2 SVGAGI. The CDR3 loop spans 13 amino acids. The junction had 5 bases not matched to a gene; V was cut back by 2 bases and J by 10 bases. The CDR3 is CASSYGQGLTYTF. Here the CDR3 DNA reads TGTGCCAGCAGTTACGGACAGGGGCTAACCTACACCTTC.

The chain recombines TRBV6-5 with TRBJ2-3, with TRBD2 as a possible D gene (6 bases). Germline V gene data show CDR1 as MNHEY and CDR2 as SVGAGI. Trimming removed 6 bases at V and 2 bases at J, with 12 bases between. The CDR3 consists of 14 residues. The CDR3 coding sequence is TGTGCCAGCAGGACGCGGGGCTCCACAGATACGCAGTATTTT. It codes for CASRTRGSTDTQYF.

CDR3 coding DNA: TGTGCCAGTAGTACTCTACAGGGAATGGAGACCCAGTACTTC. This sequence encodes CASSTLQGMETQYF. The rearrangement joins TRBV19 to TRBJ2-5, with D perhaps matching TRBD1 (6 bases). CDR3 length equals 14 residues. From germline, CDR1 is LNHDA and CDR2 SQIVND (reference sequence). With 4 bases removed from V and 5 bases from J, the gap between germline ends came to 14 bases. The variable domain in full, with the rest retrieved from reference TRBV19 and TRBJ2-5, is DGGITQSPKYLFRKEGQNVTLSCEQNLNHDAMYWYRQDPGQGLRLIYYSQIVNDFQKGDIAEGYSVSREKKESFPLTVTSAQKNPTAFYLCASSTLQGMETQYFGPGTRLLVL.

V gene TRBV7-2 combines with J gene TRBJ1-1; D ambiguous. The CDR3 is 15 amino acids. V shed 1 base and J shed 5 bases, with 14 bases lying between them. CDR1 and CDR2 from the germline V gene are SGHTA and FQGNSA. CDR3 DNA: TGTGCCAGCAGCTTAGTTCCGGGATCCACTACTGAAGCTTTCTTT. Protein: CASSLVPGSTTEAFF.